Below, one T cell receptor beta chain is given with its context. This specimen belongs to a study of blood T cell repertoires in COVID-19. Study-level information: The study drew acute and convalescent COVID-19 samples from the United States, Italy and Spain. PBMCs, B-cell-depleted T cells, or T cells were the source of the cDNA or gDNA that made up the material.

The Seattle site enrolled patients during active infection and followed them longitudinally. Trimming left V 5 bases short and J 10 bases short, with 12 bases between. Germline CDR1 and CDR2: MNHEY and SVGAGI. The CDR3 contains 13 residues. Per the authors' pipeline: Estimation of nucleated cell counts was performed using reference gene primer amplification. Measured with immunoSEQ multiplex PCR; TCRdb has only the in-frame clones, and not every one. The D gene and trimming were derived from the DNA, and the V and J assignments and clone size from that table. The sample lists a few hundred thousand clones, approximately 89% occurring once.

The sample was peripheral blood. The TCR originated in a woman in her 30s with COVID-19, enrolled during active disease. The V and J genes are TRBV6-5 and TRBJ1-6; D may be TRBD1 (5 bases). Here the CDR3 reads CASSTRVGSPLHF. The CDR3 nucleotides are TGTGCCAGCAGTACCAGGGTGGGGTCACCCCTCCACTTT.